A selection of T cell receptor beta chains follows, all from one sample in a study of blood T cell repertoires in COVID-19. Assay used: immunoSEQ multiplex PCR; TCRdb lists only in-frame clones, some missing. The sample lists around 97,000 clones; around nine tenths were seen once. Input material: peripheral blood. The receptors were gathered from an elderly woman in a cohort sampled during active COVID-19. Both conserved end residues are trimmed from each CDR3. The order of the fields is clone size, V gene, CDR3 protein. Clone size is stated in some rows and not others, as once, few, many or a class when expanded.

-,TRBV28,ASRLQGPNTEAF
-,TRBV30,AWSVLSVYGYT
-,TRBV5-6,ASSLAGGQALYNEQF
-,TRBV9,ASSTGQGGGQPQH
-,TRBV5-4,ASSSPPLAGAYNEQF
-,TRBV11-2,ASSFPGQGGDTQY
-,TRBV28,ATRAGTPSYEQY
-,TRBV5-1,ASSLGLAGGSEQF
-,TRBV9,ASSVDPSGRADTQY
few,TRBV27,ASSPQENQPQH
few,TRBV5-4,ASSPIAGGEETQY
-,TRBV10-2,ASKSGRNTGELF
-,TRBV7-2,ASSLAGVGNTIY
-,TRBV3-1/TRBV3-2,ASRGQGSYNEQF
-,TRBV24-1,ATSDRGGKSSYEQY
-,TRBV6-6,ASKREGTADTQY
few,TRBV5-1,ASSSLPGQGAYEQY
-,TRBV6-2/TRBV6-3,ASSFPSYPGLGGEQY
-,TRBV5-1,ASSLGGAMNTEAF
few,TRBV24-1,ATASRGRGELF
once,TRBV6-5,ASSPSGNTIY
-,TRBV27,ASSLQGANIQY
-,TRBV21-1,ASSPTGGQPQH
-,TRBV5-1,ASSLVGGPYEQY
-,TRBV7-9,ASSLAAREGTDTQY
-,TRBV12-3/TRBV12-4,ASSLAGPGEQY
few,TRBV7-9,ASSLGQGAGTGELF
few,TRBV19,ATAFLAGGYNEQF
-,TRBV5-1,ASSLGPSSGHNEQF
-,TRBV7-6,ASSSGGAHQETQY
-,TRBV10-2,ATLPTSGSSYNEQF
-,TRBV19,AVQTPPDTEAF
-,TRBV19,ASSKPSINEQF
-,TRBV12-5,ASGLAGTSGGVSYEQY